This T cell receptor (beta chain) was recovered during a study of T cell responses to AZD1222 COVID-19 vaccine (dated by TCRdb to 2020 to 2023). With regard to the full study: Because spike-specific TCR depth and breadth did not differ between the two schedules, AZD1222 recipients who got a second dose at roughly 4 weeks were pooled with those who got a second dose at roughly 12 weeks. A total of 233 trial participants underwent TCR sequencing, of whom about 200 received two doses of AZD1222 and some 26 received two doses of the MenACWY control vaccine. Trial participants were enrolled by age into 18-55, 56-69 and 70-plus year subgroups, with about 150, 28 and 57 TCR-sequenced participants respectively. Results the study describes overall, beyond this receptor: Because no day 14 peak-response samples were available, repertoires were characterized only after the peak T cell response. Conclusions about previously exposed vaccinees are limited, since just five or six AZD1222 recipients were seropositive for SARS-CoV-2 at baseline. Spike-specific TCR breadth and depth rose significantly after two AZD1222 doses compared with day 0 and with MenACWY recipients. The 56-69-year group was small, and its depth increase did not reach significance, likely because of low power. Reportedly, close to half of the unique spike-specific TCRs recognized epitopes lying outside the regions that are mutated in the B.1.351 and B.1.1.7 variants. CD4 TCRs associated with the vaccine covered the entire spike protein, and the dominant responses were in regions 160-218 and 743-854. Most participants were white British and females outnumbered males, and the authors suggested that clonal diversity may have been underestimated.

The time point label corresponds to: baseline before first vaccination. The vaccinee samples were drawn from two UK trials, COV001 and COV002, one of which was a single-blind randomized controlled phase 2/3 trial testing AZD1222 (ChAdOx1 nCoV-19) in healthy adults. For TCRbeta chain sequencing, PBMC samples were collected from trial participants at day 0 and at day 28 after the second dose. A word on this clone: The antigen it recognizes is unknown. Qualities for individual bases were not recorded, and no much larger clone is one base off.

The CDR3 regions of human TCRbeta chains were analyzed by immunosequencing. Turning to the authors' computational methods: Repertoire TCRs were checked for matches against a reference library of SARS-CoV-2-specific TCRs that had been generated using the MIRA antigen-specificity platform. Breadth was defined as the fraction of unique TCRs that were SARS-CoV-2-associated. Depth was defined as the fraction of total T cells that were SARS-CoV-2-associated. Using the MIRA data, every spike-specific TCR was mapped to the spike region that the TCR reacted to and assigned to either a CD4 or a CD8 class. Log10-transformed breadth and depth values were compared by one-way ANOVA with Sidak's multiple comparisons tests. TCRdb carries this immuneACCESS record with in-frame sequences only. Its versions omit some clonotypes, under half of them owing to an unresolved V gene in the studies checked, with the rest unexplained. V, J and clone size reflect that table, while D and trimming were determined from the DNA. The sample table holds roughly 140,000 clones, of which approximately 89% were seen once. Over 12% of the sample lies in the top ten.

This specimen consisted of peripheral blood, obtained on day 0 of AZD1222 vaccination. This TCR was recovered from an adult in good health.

The sequence in DNA is TGTGCCAGCAGCTCCGGGTCCCACTCTGGAAACACCATATATTTT. Its translation is CASSSGSHSGNTIYF. The rearranged segments are TRBV7-8 and TRBJ1-3; no confident D gene assignment can be made. Cut back by 4 bases and 0 bases, the V and J ends lie 10 bases apart. The CDR3, from cysteine to phenylalanine, totals 15 residues. Only the CDR3 DNA stays, 45 bases, in frame from base 1. From a lookup of the germline V gene, CDR1 and CDR2 are SGHVS and FQNEAQ.